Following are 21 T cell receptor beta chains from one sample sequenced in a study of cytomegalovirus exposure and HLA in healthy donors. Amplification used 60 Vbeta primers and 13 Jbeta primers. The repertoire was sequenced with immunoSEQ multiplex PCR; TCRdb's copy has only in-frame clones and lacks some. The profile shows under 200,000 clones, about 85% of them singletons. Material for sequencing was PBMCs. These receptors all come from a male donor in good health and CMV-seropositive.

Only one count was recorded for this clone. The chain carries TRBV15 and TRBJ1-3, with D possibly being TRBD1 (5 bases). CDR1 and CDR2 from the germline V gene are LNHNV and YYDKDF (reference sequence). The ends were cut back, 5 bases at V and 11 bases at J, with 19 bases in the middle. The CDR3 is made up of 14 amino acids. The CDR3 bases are TGTGCCACCAGCTTATCGGGACGCGGGGCGCCCATATATTTT. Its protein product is CATSLSGRGAPIYF.

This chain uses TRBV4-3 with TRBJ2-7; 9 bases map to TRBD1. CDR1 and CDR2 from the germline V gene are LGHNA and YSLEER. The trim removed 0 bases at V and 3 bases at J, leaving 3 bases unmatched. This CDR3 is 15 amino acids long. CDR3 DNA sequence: TGCGCCAGCAGCCAAGAGGGACAGGGATTCTACGAGCAGTACTTC. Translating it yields CASSQEGQGFYEQYF.

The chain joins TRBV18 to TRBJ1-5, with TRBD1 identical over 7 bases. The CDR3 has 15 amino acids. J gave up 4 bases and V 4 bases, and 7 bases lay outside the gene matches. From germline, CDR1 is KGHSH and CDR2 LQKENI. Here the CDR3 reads CASSQSTGSNQPQHF. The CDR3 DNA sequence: TGTGCCAGCTCACAGTCGACAGGGTCAAATCAGCCCCAGCATTTT.

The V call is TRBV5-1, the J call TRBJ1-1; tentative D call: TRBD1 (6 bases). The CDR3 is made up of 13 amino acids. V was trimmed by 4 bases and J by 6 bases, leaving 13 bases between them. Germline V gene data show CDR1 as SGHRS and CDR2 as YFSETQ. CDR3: CASSVYRAPEAFF. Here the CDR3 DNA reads TGCGCCAGCAGCGTGTACAGGGCTCCTGAAGCTTTCTTT. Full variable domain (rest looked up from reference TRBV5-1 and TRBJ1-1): KAGVTQTPRYLIKTRGQQVTLSCSPISGHRSVSWYQQTPGQGLQFLFEYFSETQRNKGNFPGRFSGRQFSNSRSEMNVSTLELGDSALYLCASSVYRAPEAFFGQGTRLTVV.

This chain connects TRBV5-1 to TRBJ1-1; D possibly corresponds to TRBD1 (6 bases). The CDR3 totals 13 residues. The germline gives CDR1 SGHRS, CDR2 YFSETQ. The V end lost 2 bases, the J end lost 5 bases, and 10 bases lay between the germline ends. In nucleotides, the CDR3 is TGCGCCAGCAGCTTTGAAGGGGGAACTGAAGCTTTCTTT. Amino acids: CASSFEGGTEAFF.

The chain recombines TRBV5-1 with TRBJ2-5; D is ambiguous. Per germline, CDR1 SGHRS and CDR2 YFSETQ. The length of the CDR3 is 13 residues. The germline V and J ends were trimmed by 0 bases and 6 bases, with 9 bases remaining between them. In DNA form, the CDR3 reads TGCGCCAGCAGCTTGGGGCTTCAGAAGACCCAGTACTTC. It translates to CASSLGLQKTQYF.

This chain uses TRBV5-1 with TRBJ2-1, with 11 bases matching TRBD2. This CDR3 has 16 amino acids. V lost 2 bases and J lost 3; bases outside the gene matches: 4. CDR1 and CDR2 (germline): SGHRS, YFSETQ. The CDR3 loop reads CASSLPLAGGYNEQFF. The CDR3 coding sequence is TGCGCCAGCAGCTTACCCCTAGCGGGAGGCTACAATGAGCAGTTCTTC.

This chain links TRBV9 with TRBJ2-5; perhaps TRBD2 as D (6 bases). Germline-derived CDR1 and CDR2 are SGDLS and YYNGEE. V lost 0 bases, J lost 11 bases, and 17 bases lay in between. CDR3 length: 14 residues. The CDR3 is CASSVGDGSRKQYF. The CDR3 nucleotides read TGTGCCAGCAGCGTAGGGGACGGGAGTAGGAAGCAGTACTTC.

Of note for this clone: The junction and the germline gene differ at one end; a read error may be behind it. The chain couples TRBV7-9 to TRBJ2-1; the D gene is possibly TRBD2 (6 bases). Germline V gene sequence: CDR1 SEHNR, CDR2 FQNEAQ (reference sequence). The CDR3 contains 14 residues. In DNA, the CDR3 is TGTTCCAGCAGAACCGGGAGCTCCTACAATGAGCAGTTCTTC. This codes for CSSRTGSSYNEQFF.

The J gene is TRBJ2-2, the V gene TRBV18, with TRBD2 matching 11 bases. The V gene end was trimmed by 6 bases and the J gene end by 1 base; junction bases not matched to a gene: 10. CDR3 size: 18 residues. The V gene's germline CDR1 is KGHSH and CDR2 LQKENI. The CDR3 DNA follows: TGTGCCAGCTCGCCGCTTGAGCTAGCGGGAGGGAACACCGGGGAGCTGTTTTTT. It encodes CASSPLELAGGNTGELFF.

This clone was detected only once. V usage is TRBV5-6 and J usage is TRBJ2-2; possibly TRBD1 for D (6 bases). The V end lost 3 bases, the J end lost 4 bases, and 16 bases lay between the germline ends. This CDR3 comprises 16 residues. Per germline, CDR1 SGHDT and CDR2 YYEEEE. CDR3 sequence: CASSSGRRGGTGELFF. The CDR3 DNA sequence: TGTGCCAGCAGCTCCGGCCGAAGAGGGGGCACCGGGGAGCTGTTTTTT.

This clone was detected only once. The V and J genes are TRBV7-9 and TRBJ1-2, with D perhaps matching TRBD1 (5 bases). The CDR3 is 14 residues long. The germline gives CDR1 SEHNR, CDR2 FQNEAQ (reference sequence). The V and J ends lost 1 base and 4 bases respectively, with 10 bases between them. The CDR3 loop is CASSLVTRGYGYTF. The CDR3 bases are TGTGCCAGCAGCTTAGTTACAAGGGGCTATGGCTACACCTTC. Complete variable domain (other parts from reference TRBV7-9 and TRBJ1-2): DTGVSQNPRHKITKRGQNVTFRCDPISEHNRLYWYRQTLGQGPEFLTYFQNEAQLEKSRLLSDRFSAERPKGSFSTLEIQRTEQGDSAMYLCASSLVTRGYGYTFGSGTRLTVV.

The CDR3 sequence: CASSSSGGSTGELFF. The CDR3 bases are TGTGCCAGCAGTTCCTCGGGAGGAAGCACCGGGGAGCTGTTTTTT. The rearrangement uses TRBV27 and TRBJ2-2, with 7 nucleotides matching TRBD2. Looked up from germline, CDR1 is MNHEY and CDR2 is SMNVEV (reference sequence). After removal of 4 bases from V and 4 bases from J, the junction contained 6 bases not matched to a gene. CDR3 length: 15 residues.

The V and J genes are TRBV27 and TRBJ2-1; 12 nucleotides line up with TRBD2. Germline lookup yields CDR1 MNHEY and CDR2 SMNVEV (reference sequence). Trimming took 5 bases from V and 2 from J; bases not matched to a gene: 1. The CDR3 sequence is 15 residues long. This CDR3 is CASSGTSGPYNEQFF. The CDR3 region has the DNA TGTGCCAGCAGTGGGACTAGCGGGCCCTACAATGAGCAGTTCTTC.

In DNA form, the CDR3 reads TGTGCCAGCAGCCGTGGGGACAGCGACAATCAGCCCCAGCATTTT. Its translation is CASSRGDSDNQPQHF. The genes are TRBV7-9 and TRBJ1-5, with 7 bases aligning to TRBD1. With 5 bases clipped from V and 3 bases from J, the junction kept 7 bases outside the gene matches. This CDR3 has 15 residues. Germline CDR1 and CDR2: SEHNR and FQNEAQ (reference sequence).

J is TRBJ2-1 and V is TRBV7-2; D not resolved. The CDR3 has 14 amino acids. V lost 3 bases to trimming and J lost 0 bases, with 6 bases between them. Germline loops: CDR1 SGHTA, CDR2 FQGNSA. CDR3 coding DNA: TGTGCCAGCAGCTTCGAGAGCTCCTACAATGAGCAGTTCTTC. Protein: CASSFESSYNEQFF.

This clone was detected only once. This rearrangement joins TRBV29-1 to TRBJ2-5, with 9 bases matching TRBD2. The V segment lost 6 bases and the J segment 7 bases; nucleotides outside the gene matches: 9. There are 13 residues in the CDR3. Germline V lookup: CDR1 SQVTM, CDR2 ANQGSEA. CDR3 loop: CSVETSGGVTQYF. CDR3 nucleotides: TGCAGCGTGGAGACTAGCGGCGGGGTGACCCAGTACTTC.

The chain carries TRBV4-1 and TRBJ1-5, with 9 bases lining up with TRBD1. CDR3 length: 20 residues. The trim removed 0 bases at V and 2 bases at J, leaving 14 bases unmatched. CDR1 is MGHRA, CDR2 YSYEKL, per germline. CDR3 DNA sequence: TGCGCCAGCAGCCAAGACCCTTTCCCGGGACAGGGTTCGGGCAATCAGCCCCAGCATTTT. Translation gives CASSQDPFPGQGSGNQPQHF.

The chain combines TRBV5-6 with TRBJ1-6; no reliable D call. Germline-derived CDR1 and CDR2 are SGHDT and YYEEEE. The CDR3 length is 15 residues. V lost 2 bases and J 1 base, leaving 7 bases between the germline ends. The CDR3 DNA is TGTGCCAGCAGCTTCGGGGAGTCCTATAATTCACCCCTCCACTTT. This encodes CASSFGESYNSPLHF.

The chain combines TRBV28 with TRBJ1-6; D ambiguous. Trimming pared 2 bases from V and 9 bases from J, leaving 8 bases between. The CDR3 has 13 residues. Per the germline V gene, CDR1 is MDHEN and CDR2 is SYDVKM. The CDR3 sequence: CASSLPPISPLHF. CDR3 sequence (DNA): TGTGCCAGCAGTTTACCCCCTATTTCACCCCTCCACTTT.

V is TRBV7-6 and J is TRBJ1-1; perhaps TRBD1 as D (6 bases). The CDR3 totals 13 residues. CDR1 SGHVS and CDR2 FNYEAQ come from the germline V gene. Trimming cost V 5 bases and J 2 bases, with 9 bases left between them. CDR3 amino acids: CASSVDRNTEAFF. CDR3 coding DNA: TGTGCCAGCAGCGTGGACAGAAACACTGAAGCTTTCTTT.